The 19 T cell receptor beta chains listed next were all sequenced from one sample in a study of cytomegalovirus exposure and HLA in healthy donors. Amplification used 60 Vbeta primers and 13 Jbeta primers. Libraries were prepared by immunoSEQ multiplex PCR; TCRdb keeps only in-frame clonotypes and omits some of them. The sample consists of 150,000 to 200,000 clones, 79% of them appearing once. The sequenced sample was PBMCs. The receptors stem from a male donor in good health and CMV-seropositive.

This chain joins TRBV4-2 and TRBJ2-7, with a possible D match to TRBD1 (5 bases). Germline values: CDR1 LGHNA, CDR2 YNFKEQ. CDR3 length: 15 residues. The V end was cut by 0 bases, the J end by 6 bases, with 15 bases between. The CDR3 sequence: CASSQETGPFAEQYF. In DNA form, the CDR3 reads TGTGCCAGCAGCCAAGAAACAGGACCCTTCGCCGAGCAGTACTTC.

J is TRBJ2-2 and V is TRBV27; TRBD2 agrees at 9 bases. Germline assignment: CDR1 MNHEY and CDR2 SMNVEV (reference sequence). This CDR3 comprises 19 residues. Germline trimming cut 5 bases from V and 3 bases from J; bases unmatched to any gene: 16. The DNA of the CDR3 is TGTGCCAGCAGTCCATGGGGGGGCAAACTAGCGGGTCACACCGGGGAGCTGTTTTTT. Translating gives CASSPWGGKLAGHTGELFF.

Concerning this clone: Germline and junction disagree at one end, which may indicate a read error. The rearrangement links TRBV7-9 to TRBJ2-7; 9 nucleotides agree with TRBD1. Germline V gene lookup returns CDR1 SEHNR and CDR2 FQNEAQ (reference sequence). CDR3 length equals 16 residues. The CDR3 nucleotides are TGTTCCAGCAGTTTACGAGGGACAGGGAAGGGGGGCGAGCAGTACTTC. This encodes CSSSLRGTGKGGEQYF.

The chain uses TRBV27 and TRBJ2-5; a possible D gene is TRBD1 (6 bases). The V and J ends lost 5 bases and 1 base respectively, with 11 bases between them. This CDR3 has 14 residues. The germline gives CDR1 MNHEY, CDR2 SMNVEV (reference sequence). The DNA of the CDR3 is TGTGCCAGCAGTCTACCAGGGGCCCAAGAGACCCAGTACTTC. This gives the protein CASSLPGAQETQYF.

This clone was detected once. The J gene is TRBJ1-1, the V gene TRBV4-3; D is unclear. Trimming removed 5 bases from V and 3 bases from J, with 10 bases in between. Germline CDR1 reads LGHNA; CDR2 reads YSLEER. This CDR3 spans 13 amino acids. The chain's CDR3 is CASSLLRDTEAFF. The CDR3 DNA is TGCGCCAGCAGCTTGCTTCGGGACACTGAAGCTTTCTTT.

This clone was recorded once. The chain combines TRBV28 with TRBJ2-7; 10 bases line up with TRBD1. From germline, CDR1 is MDHEN and CDR2 SYDVKM. The J segment lost 6 bases and the V segment lost 10 bases, leaving 9 bases of the junction unmatched. The CDR3 loop spans 13 amino acids. The CDR3 loop is CATRDRGDGEQYF. Written as DNA, the CDR3 is TGTGCCACCCGGGACAGGGGAGACGGCGAGCAGTACTTC.

The chain uses TRBV7-2 and TRBJ2-7; possible D gene TRBD1, 6 bases. The CDR3 has 14 amino acids. V was trimmed by 1 base and J by 4 bases, leaving 11 bases between them. Germline CDR1 reads SGHTA; CDR2 reads FQGNSA. The CDR3 coding sequence is TGTGCCAGCAGCTTAGGACAGGCAGGTTACGAGCAGTACTTC. This translates into CASSLGQAGYEQYF.

The chain carries TRBV5-4 and TRBJ1-3; D not resolved. The CDR3 runs to 14 residues. Germline values: CDR1 SGHNT, CDR2 YYREEE (reference sequence). The V end was cut by 1 base, the J end by 4 bases, with 9 bases between. As DNA, the CDR3 is TGTGCCAGCAGCTTGACAGTTTCGGGAAACACCATATATTTT. This sequence encodes CASSLTVSGNTIYF.

V gene TRBV11-1 combines with J gene TRBJ2-5; tentative D call: TRBD1 (5 bases). Trimming removed 8 bases from V and 2 bases from J, with 9 bases in between. The CDR3 consists of 12 residues. CDR1 and CDR2 (germline): SGHAT, FQDESV (reference sequence). The CDR3 nucleotides read TGTGCCAGCGCGGACACACAAGAGACCCAGTACTTC. This sequence encodes CASADTQETQYF.

This sequence joins TRBV9 and TRBJ1-1; 7 bases match TRBD1. This CDR3 region has 14 residues. After removal of 2 bases from V and 11 bases from J, the junction contained 12 bases not matched to a gene. Looked up from germline, CDR1 is SGDLS and CDR2 is YYNGEE. The CDR3, as DNA: TGTGCCAGCAGCGTGAAAGACACAGGGGTTCGCGCTTTCTTT. Translation: CASSVKDTGVRAFF. Combining the CDR3 with reference TRBV9 and TRBJ1-1 gives the whole variable domain DSGVTQTPKHLITATGQRVTLRCSPRSGDLSVYWYQQSLDQGLQFLIQYYNGEERAKGNILERFSAQQFPDLHSELNLSSLELGDSALYFCASSVKDTGVRAFFGQGTRLTVV.

This clone appeared a few times. This sequence joins TRBV7-3 and TRBJ2-1; 8 nucleotides agree with TRBD1. V lost 5 bases and J lost 5; bases outside the gene matches: 11. Germline CDR1 is SGHTA and CDR2 is FQGTGA. The CDR3 runs 16 residues. CDR3 sequence reads: CASSPTTGASHNEQFF. For the CDR3, the DNA is TGTGCCAGCAGCCCGACGACAGGGGCATCCCACAATGAGCAGTTCTTC.

The chain couples TRBV6-5 to TRBJ2-7; D may be TRBD2 (6 bases). Trimming stripped 2 bases from V and 4 bases from J, with 6 bases between. CDR3 size: 12 residues. CDR1 MNHEY and CDR2 SVGAGI come from the germline V gene. CDR3 bases: TGTGCCAGCAGTTACGGGACTTACGAGCAGTACTTC. This codes for CASSYGTYEQYF.

V usage is TRBV29-1 and J usage is TRBJ2-1; D perhaps matches TRBD1 (5 bases). The germline gives CDR1 SQVTM, CDR2 ANQGSEA. Trimming cost V 8 bases and J 6 bases, with 17 bases left between them. The length of the CDR3 is 13 residues. CDR3 in amino acids: CSTRTPRANEQFF. DNA of the CDR3: TGCAGCACCAGAACCCCCAGGGCCAATGAGCAGTTCTTC.

This sequence joins TRBV6-5 and TRBJ2-7, with 8 bases fitting TRBD2. After removal of 2 bases from V and 6 bases from J, the junction contained 6 bases not matched to a gene. The length of the CDR3 is 14 residues. The V gene's germline CDR1 is MNHEY and CDR2 SVGAGI. This CDR3 is CASSYAAGGSEQYF. In DNA form, the CDR3 reads TGTGCCAGCAGTTACGCGGCGGGAGGCTCCGAGCAGTACTTC.

This rearrangement joins TRBV6-1 to TRBJ1-3, with D possibly TRBD1 on 5 matching bases. The CDR3 runs to 16 residues. CDR1 and CDR2 (germline): MNHNS, SASEGT. Between the trimmed V and J ends, which lost 4 bases and 5 bases, there was a span of 18 bases. The CDR3 protein is CASSVFGDSLRNTIYF. CDR3 nucleotide sequence: TGTGCCAGCAGTGTCTTTGGGGACTCCCTAAGAAACACCATATATTTT.

V gene TRBV4-1 combines with J gene TRBJ1-2; D unclear. The CDR3 covers 17 residues. Trimming took 0 bases from V and 8 from J, leaving 22 bases between them. Germline CDR1 MGHRA, CDR2 YSYEKL. CDR3 residues: CASSQDLGPSKRWGYTF. CDR3 DNA sequence: TGCGCCAGCAGCCAAGATTTAGGTCCTTCTAAGCGGTGGGGCTACACCTTC.

The chain recombines TRBV19 with TRBJ1-1; D is undetermined. The germline V and J ends were trimmed by 6 bases and 2 bases, with 10 bases remaining between them. The germline V gene has CDR1 LNHDA and CDR2 SQIVND (reference sequence). The CDR3 spans 13 residues. DNA of the CDR3: TGTGCCAGTAGGCAGACAACCAACACTGAAGCTTTCTTT. This sequence encodes CASRQTTNTEAFF.

This clone was seen a handful of times. The J gene is TRBJ2-5, the V gene TRBV25-1; the match to TRBD2 covers 7 bases. The CDR3 has 15 amino acids. Trimming cost V 0 bases and J 4 bases; bases outside gene matches: 5. Germline V gives CDR1 MGHDK, CDR2 SYGVNS. The CDR3 DNA reads as TGTGCCAGCAGTGAATATGGGGGGAGGGGAGAGACCCAGTACTTC. As protein: CASSEYGGRGETQYF.

The chain carries TRBV27 and TRBJ1-2; 8 bases match TRBD1. Trimming at V came to 6 bases and at J to 6 bases, leaving 3 bases not matched to a gene. CDR3 length: 12 amino acids. The germline V gene has CDR1 MNHEY and CDR2 SMNVEV (reference sequence). The CDR3 sequence: CASRDRENGYTF. CDR3 DNA sequence: TGTGCCAGCAGGGACAGGGAAAATGGCTACACCTTC.